The 26 T cell receptor beta chains in this list originate from one sample, sequenced in a study of cytomegalovirus exposure and HLA in healthy donors. Use of 60 Vbeta and 13 Jbeta primers characterized the PCR. Sequencing was performed with immunoSEQ multiplex PCR; in TCRdb, only in-frame clones are kept and a portion is missing. Of 85,000 to 130,000 clones detected, roughly 71% appear once; the ten largest clones hold approximately 2.6%. Sequenced: PBMCs. The origin of the receptors is a male donor in good health and CMV-seropositive.

The CDR3 loop reads CASSPGTADYGYTF. CDR3 bases: TGCGCCAGCAGCCCCGGGACAGCAGACTATGGCTACACCTTC. This rearrangement joins TRBV5-1 to TRBJ1-2, with 7 bases that match TRBD1. Germline-derived CDR1 and CDR2 are SGHRS and YFSETQ. There are 14 residues in the CDR3. J was trimmed by 3 bases and V by 4 bases; bases with no gene match: 6.

The rearrangement links TRBV28 to TRBJ1-2; TRBD1 matches at 7 bases. V shed 7 bases and J 2 bases; nucleotides not matched to a gene: 1. The CDR3 covers 12 residues. The germline CDR1 and CDR2 sequences are MDHEN and SYDVKM. CDR3 DNA sequence: TGTGCCAGCACGACAGGGAACTATGGCTACACCTTC. It is translated as CASTTGNYGYTF.

The V and J genes are TRBV11-3 and TRBJ2-7; D ambiguous. The CDR3 consists of 12 residues. The germline V and J ends were trimmed by 0 bases and 6 bases, with 6 bases remaining between them. The germline gives CDR1 SGHNT, CDR2 YENEEA. CDR3 region: CASSLDASEQYF. CDR3 DNA sequence: TGTGCCAGCAGCTTAGACGCCAGCGAGCAGTACTTC.

The V gene is TRBV7-8, the J gene TRBJ2-7, with D perhaps TRBD1 (5 bases). The CDR3 is made up of 15 amino acids. Germline V gene data show CDR1 as SGHVS and CDR2 as FQNEAQ. The ends were cut back, 5 bases at V and 8 bases at J, with 22 bases in the middle. CDR3 coding DNA: TGTGCCAGCAGCCTGTCTCAGGCAGGGCCTACGCAGCAGTACTTC. It yields the protein CASSLSQAGPTQQYF. The full variable domain, completed using reference TRBV7-8 and TRBJ2-7, is GAGVSQSPRYKVAKRGQDVALRCDPISGHVSLFWYQQALGQGPEFLTYFQNEAQLDKSGLPSDRFFAERPEGSVSTLKIQRTQQEDSAVYLCASSLSQAGPTQQYFGPGTRLTVT.

This rearrangement joins TRBV9 to TRBJ1-5; D is possibly TRBD1 (6 bases). Germline CDR1 SGDLS, CDR2 YYNGEE. The length of the CDR3 is 16 residues. Trimming took 0 bases from V and 0 from J, leaving 10 bases between them. CDR3 residues: CASSVGAGDSNQPQHF. The CDR3 DNA sequence: TGTGCCAGCAGCGTAGGGGCAGGGGATAGCAATCAGCCCCAGCATTTT.

The chain combines TRBV29-1 with TRBJ2-3, with D perhaps matching TRBD2 (5 bases). CDR3 length: 11 amino acids. Trimming removed 6 bases at V and 1 base at J, with 5 bases between. Looked up from germline, CDR1 is SQVTM and CDR2 is ANQGSEA. The CDR3 loop reads CSVEGTDTQYF. The CDR3, as DNA: TGCAGCGTGGAGGGCACAGATACGCAGTATTTT.

This clone has just one count. The sample carries other DNA sequences with the same CDR3. V and J are TRBV25-1 and TRBJ2-7; 9 bases match TRBD1. With 6 bases clipped from V and 2 bases from J, the junction kept 5 bases outside the gene matches. Per the germline V gene, CDR1 is MGHDK and CDR2 is SYGVNS. CDR3 length equals 14 residues. The CDR3, as DNA: TGTGCCAGCAGGCCGGGACAGGGAACCTACGAGCAGTACTTC. Translating it yields CASRPGQGTYEQYF.

The V gene is TRBV28, the J gene TRBJ1-1; 8 bases line up with TRBD1. CDR3 length equals 15 residues. Germline CDR1 reads MDHEN; CDR2 reads SYDVKM. Losses at the gene ends were 4 bases for V and 4 bases for J; bases not matched to a gene: 8. DNA for the CDR3: TGTGCCAGCAGTTCCCCCGGGACAGGATCCACTGAAGCTTTCTTT. It yields the protein CASSSPGTGSTEAFF.

The J gene is TRBJ1-1, the V gene TRBV29-1; no firm D call. The V end lost 7 bases, the J end lost 10 bases, and 19 bases lay between the germline ends. CDR3 length equals 12 residues. Germline CDR1 reads SQVTM; CDR2 reads ANQGSEA. The CDR3 DNA reads TGCAGCGCTATATGGAGCAGCCCCCCAGCTTTCTTT. Its translation: CSAIWSSPPAFF.

The chain recombines TRBV14 with TRBJ1-6; tentatively, D is TRBD1 (6 bases). V was clipped by 4 bases and J by 10 bases, with 11 bases between them. Germline V lookup: CDR1 SGHDN, CDR2 FVKESK. The CDR3 consists of 13 residues. The CDR3 reads CASSPNRASPLHF. The CDR3 DNA reads TGTGCCAGCAGCCCAAACAGGGCCTCACCCCTCCACTTT.

This clone was seen only a few times. The rearrangement joins TRBV5-1 to TRBJ2-1; D might be TRBD1 (6 bases). The CDR3 length is 15 residues. V was trimmed by 3 bases and J by 6 bases, leaving 16 bases between them. Germline V CDR1 and CDR2: SGHRS, YFSETQ. CDR3 DNA sequence: TGCGCCAGCAGCTGGGCTGGGGGCCAAGGCAATGAGCAGTTCTTC. Translation: CASSWAGGQGNEQFF.

The chain recombines TRBV7-6 with TRBJ2-3, with 15 positions matching TRBD2. Germline CDR1 SGHVS, CDR2 FNYEAQ. This CDR3 comprises 17 residues. The ends lost 3 bases at V and 5 bases at J; junction bases unmatched: 6. CDR3 in DNA: TGTGCCAGCAGCTTTGGACTAGCGGGGGGGCCTGAAGATACGCAGTATTTT. Encoded protein: CASSFGLAGGPEDTQYF.

The chain carries TRBV30 and TRBJ2-4; 10 bases are a match to TRBD1. After removal of 5 bases from V and 5 bases from J, the junction contained 3 bases not matched to a gene. The CDR3 is 13 amino acids. Germline loops: CDR1 GTSNPN, CDR2 SVGIG (reference sequence). CDR3 DNA sequence: TGTGCCTGGGGACAGGGGGACGAAAACATTCAGTACTTC. Protein product: CAWGQGDENIQYF.

The chain links TRBV6-7 to TRBJ1-1; 8 bases agree with TRBD1. TRBV6-7 is annotated as an ORF whose role is uncertain. The CDR3 runs to 16 residues. After removal of 8 bases from V and 3 bases from J, the junction contained 14 bases not matched to a gene. Here the CDR3 DNA reads TGTGCCAGCGAACGCCAGAGACAGGGGTGGGACACTGAAGCTTTCTTT. It specifies CASERQRQGWDTEAFF.

This clone appeared a few times. This chain connects TRBV4-1 to TRBJ2-7; 8 bases are a match to TRBD1. This CDR3 is built from 15 residues. Germline loops: CDR1 MGHRA, CDR2 YSYEKL. V was pared by 5 bases and J by 3 bases, with 9 bases of the junction left unmatched. CDR3 DNA sequence: TGCGCCAGCAGCGGGGTAAAAGACAGGGGCTACGAGCAGTACTTC. Protein: CASSGVKDRGYEQYF.

This clone turned up a few times. In the same sample, other DNA sequences code for this CDR3. V is TRBV7-3 and J is TRBJ1-6; 7 nucleotides line up with TRBD1. The CDR3 has 14 residues. J lost 7 bases, V lost 3 bases, and 3 bases had no gene match. The V gene's germline CDR1 is SGHTA and CDR2 FQGTGA. The CDR3 DNA reads TGTGCCAGCAGCTTGGGGACAGCCAATTCACCCCTCCACTTT. Translating it yields CASSLGTANSPLHF.

This chain connects TRBV29-1 to TRBJ1-4; 8 positions match TRBD1. The CDR3 has 12 residues. Germline V gene lookup returns CDR1 SQVTM and CDR2 ANQGSEA. Germline trimming cut 6 bases from V and 8 bases from J; bases unmatched to any gene: 5. For the CDR3, the DNA is TGCAGCGTCCGGACAGGGAGCGAAAAACTGTTTTTT. Translation: CSVRTGSEKLFF.

This sequence joins TRBV21-1 and TRBJ2-7; no check of the table's D call, TRBD1, against the DNA was made. TRBV21-1 is assigned pseudogene status. There are 16 residues in the CDR3. The CDR3 coding sequence is TGTGCCAGCAGCAAAGCCTTTGGGACAGAAACCTACGAGCAGTACTTC. It is translated as CASSKAFGTETYEQYF.

This sequence joins TRBV15 and TRBJ2-6, with D tentatively TRBD1 (5 bases). Trimming took 4 bases from V and 0 from J, leaving 7 bases between them. Germline loops: CDR1 LNHNV, CDR2 YYDKDF (reference sequence). CDR3 size: 15 residues. CDR3 sequence: CATSIDSSGANVLTF. DNA for the CDR3: TGTGCCACCAGCATCGACAGCTCTGGGGCCAACGTCCTGACTTTC.

This clone was counted once. The V gene is TRBV18, the J gene TRBJ2-5, with D possibly TRBD1 on 6 matching bases. The CDR3 totals 15 residues. Germline V gene lookup returns CDR1 KGHSH and CDR2 LQKENI. Trimming took 0 bases from V and 5 from J, leaving 13 bases between them. As DNA, the CDR3 is TGTGCCAGCTCACCACCGAGCAGGGGTTTGGAGACCCAGTACTTC. As protein: CASSPPSRGLETQYF.

V is TRBV7-9 and J is TRBJ2-1; 8 positions match TRBD2. The CDR3 loop spans 15 amino acids. V lost 6 bases, J lost 3 bases, and 7 bases stayed unmatched. Germline V gene sequence: CDR1 SEHNR, CDR2 FQNEAQ (reference sequence). The CDR3 DNA follows: TGTGCCAGCAGTATCCCGGGGGGGCTCTACAATGAGCAGTTCTTC. Protein sequence: CASSIPGGLYNEQFF.

This clone came up a few times. The chain couples TRBV5-1 to TRBJ1-6, with no clear D. Germline-derived CDR1 and CDR2 are SGHRS and YFSETQ. The CDR3 loop spans 16 amino acids. Trimming stripped 0 bases from V and 5 bases from J, with 12 bases between. CDR3 loop: CASSLEWGANNSPLHF. The CDR3, as DNA: TGCGCCAGCAGCTTGGAATGGGGAGCCAATAATTCACCCCTCCACTTT.

V gene TRBV6-1 combines with J gene TRBJ2-7; 9 nucleotides line up with TRBD1. The V gene end was trimmed by 6 bases and the J gene end by 5 bases; junction bases not matched to a gene: 11. Germline-derived CDR1 and CDR2 are MNHNS and SASEGT. This CDR3 is built from 15 residues. The CDR3 coding sequence is TGTGCCAGCAGGGTCCCCGGGACAGGGCTTGACGAGCAGTACTTC. Translating it yields CASRVPGTGLDEQYF.

The CDR3 loop reads CASSPPSRHTGELFF. CDR3 sequence (DNA): TGTGCCAGCTCACCACCCAGTCGTCATACCGGGGAGCTGTTTTTT. This chain links TRBV18 with TRBJ2-2, with D uncertain. Per the germline V gene, CDR1 is KGHSH and CDR2 is LQKENI. The CDR3 has 15 amino acids. Trimming stripped 0 bases from V and 5 bases from J, with 10 bases between.

The table lists this clone with a few counts. The J gene is TRBJ1-6, the V gene TRBV4-3; D may be TRBD1 (6 bases). The CDR3 consists of 18 residues. Trimming pared 0 bases from V and 5 bases from J, leaving 17 bases between. Germline-derived CDR1 and CDR2 are LGHNA and YSLEER. Here the CDR3 reads CASSQDGTRGYNNSPLHF. DNA of the CDR3: TGCGCCAGCAGCCAAGATGGGACCAGGGGATACAATAATTCACCCCTCCACTTT.

V is TRBV27 and J is TRBJ2-7, with D perhaps TRBD2 (6 bases). This CDR3 is built from 14 residues. V lost 1 base and J 2 bases, leaving 9 bases between the germline ends. CDR1 is MNHEY and CDR2 is SMNVEV in the germline V gene (reference sequence). The CDR3: CASSLFPGAYEQYF. The CDR3 coding sequence is TGTGCCAGCAGTTTATTTCCGGGAGCCTACGAGCAGTACTTC.